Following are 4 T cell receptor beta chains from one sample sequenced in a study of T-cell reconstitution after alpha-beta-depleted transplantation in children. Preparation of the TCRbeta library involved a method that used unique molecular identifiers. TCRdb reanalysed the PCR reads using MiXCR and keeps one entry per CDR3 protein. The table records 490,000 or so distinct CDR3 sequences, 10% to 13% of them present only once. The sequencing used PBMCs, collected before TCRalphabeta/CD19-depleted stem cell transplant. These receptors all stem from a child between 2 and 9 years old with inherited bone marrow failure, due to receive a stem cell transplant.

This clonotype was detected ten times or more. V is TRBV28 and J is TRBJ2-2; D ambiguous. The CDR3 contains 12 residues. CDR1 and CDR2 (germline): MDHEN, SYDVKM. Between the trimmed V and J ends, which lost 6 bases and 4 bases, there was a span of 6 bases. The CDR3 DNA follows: TGTGCCAGCAGCCCTTTCACCGGGGAGCTGTTTTTT. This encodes CASSPFTGELFF.

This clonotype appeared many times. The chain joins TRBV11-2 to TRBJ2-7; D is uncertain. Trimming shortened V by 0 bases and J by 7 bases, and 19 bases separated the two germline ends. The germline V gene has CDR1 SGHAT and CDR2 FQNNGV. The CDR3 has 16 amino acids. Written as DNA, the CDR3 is TGTGCCAGCAGCTTAGACGCGCGCATCCCTACTACGGAGCAGTACTTC. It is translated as CASSLDARIPTTEQYF.

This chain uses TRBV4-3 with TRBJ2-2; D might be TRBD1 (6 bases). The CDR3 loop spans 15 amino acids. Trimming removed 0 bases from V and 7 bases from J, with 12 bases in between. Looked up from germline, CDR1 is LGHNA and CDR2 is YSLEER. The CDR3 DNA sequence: TGCGCCAGCAGCCAAGAAGCAGGGGTCAGCGGGGAGCTGTTTTTT. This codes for CASSQEAGVSGELFF.

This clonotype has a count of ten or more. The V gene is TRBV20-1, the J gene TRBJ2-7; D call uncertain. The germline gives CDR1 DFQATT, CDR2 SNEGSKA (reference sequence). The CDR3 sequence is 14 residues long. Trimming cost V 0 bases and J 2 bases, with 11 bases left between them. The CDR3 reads CSARDLEEAYEQYF. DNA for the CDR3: TGCAGTGCTAGAGACCTAGAAGAGGCCTACGAGCAGTACTTC.